This is a list of T cell receptor beta chains from one sample in a study of shared clonotypes between healthy human individuals. Clones were sequenced by immunoSEQ multiplex PCR, and TCRdb holds only the in-frame ones, with some missing. This sample carries roughly 490,000 clones, 75% to 85% of them seen once, and the ten largest clones take around 13%. Material: PBMCs. The origin of the receptors is a woman between 35 and 50 years old in good health. Some clones in this sample may be carry-over from other donors' samples. The CDR3 runs from the conserved cysteine through the conserved F or W. The D gene is left open where the match is weak. Not every row has a clone size; where given, it reads once, few, many or a size class.

j_gene: TRBJ2-2; d_gene: .; abundance: .; v_gene: TRBV7-9; CDR3nt: TGTGCCAGCAGCGGACCCAGGGAGGCTGGCGCCGGGGAGCTGTTTTTT; CDR3aa: CASSGPREAGAGELFF
j_gene: TRBJ1-2; d_gene: .; abundance: .; v_gene: TRBV28; CDR3nt: TGTGCCAGCACGGGCGCACCGTACTATGGCTACACCTTC; CDR3aa: CASTGAPYYGYTF
j_gene: TRBJ1-4; d_gene: TRBD1; abundance: .; v_gene: TRBV5-4; CDR3nt: TGTGCCAGCAGCTCACCGGGACAGGGCAATGAAAAACTGTTTTTT; CDR3aa: CASSSPGQGNEKLFF
j_gene: TRBJ2-7; d_gene: TRBD1; abundance: .; v_gene: TRBV5-1; CDR3nt: TGCGCCAGCAGCTTGGCCGGGACAGGGTCCGAGCAGTACTTC; CDR3aa: CASSLAGTGSEQYF
j_gene: TRBJ2-1; d_gene: TRBD1; abundance: .; v_gene: TRBV4-2; CDR3nt: TGTGCCAGCAGCCAAGATCTTAACTGGCAGGGGGCAGACAATGAGCAGTTCTTC; CDR3aa: CASSQDLNWQGADNEQFF
j_gene: TRBJ2-7; d_gene: .; abundance: .; v_gene: TRBV11-2; CDR3nt: TGTGCCAGCAGCTTAGATCCGGGATCGGGCGAGCAGTACTTC; CDR3aa: CASSLDPGSGEQYF
j_gene: TRBJ2-5; d_gene: TRBD1; abundance: .; v_gene: TRBV7-9; CDR3nt: TGTGCCAGCAGCCGATATGGGGAGACAGGGGAGACCCAGTACTTC; CDR3aa: CASSRYGETGETQYF
j_gene: TRBJ2-3; d_gene: TRBD2; abundance: .; v_gene: TRBV2; CDR3nt: TGTGCCAGCAGCCTAGCGGGAGGACCGGCAGATACGCAGTATTTT; CDR3aa: CASSLAGGPADTQYF
j_gene: TRBJ2-1; d_gene: TRBD2; abundance: .; v_gene: TRBV7-9; CDR3nt: TGTGCCAGCAGCTTAGCGGGACTAGCGGAGTACAATGAGCAGTTCTTC; CDR3aa: CASSLAGLAEYNEQFF
j_gene: TRBJ2-1; d_gene: .; abundance: once; v_gene: TRBV18; CDR3nt: TGTGCCAGCTCAGGCCCGGGACTCCCGTTTCCCAATGAGCAGTTCTTC; CDR3aa: CASSGPGLPFPNEQFF